These 2 T cell receptor beta chains were sequenced from one sample in a study of identical twins. Each CDR3 protein is one row after TCRdb ran MiXCR on the 5' RACE reads. Here the sample spans just under 550,000 distinct CDR3 sequences, roughly 15% being singletons. This sample also appeared in a second study, on yellow fever vaccine responses in identical twins.

The sample was CD4+ T cells sorted from blood. Every receptor here comes from a woman aged 18-29 years in good health.

This chain links TRBV2 with TRBJ2-7; 8 nucleotides match TRBD1. This CDR3 is built from 12 residues. Germline loops: CDR1 SNHLY, CDR2 FYNNEI. V dropped 5 bases and J dropped 7; count of bases not matched to a gene: 4. CDR3: CASSRQGREQYF. As DNA, the CDR3 is TGTGCCAGCAGTAGACAGGGGAGGGAGCAGTACTTC.

This clonotype showed up just a few times. V usage is TRBV5-1 and J usage is TRBJ2-1; D assignment may be TRBD1 or TRBD2 (6 bases each). Germline loops: CDR1 SGHRS, CDR2 YFSETQ. The CDR3 spans 15 residues. The V and J ends lost 0 bases and 7 bases respectively, with 14 bases between them. The CDR3 region is CASSLALRGGNEQFF. The DNA for the CDR3 is TGCGCCAGCAGCTTGGCGCTCCGAGGGGGGAATGAGCAGTTCTTC.